Detailed here is one T cell receptor beta chain. Its antigen is undetermined. A much larger clone differs by one base, so this may be a read error. The data stem from a study of CD8 T cells in ankylosing spondylitis. Library preparation for TCR beta used quantitative 5'-RACE with molecular barcodes. From the 5' RACE reads, TCRdb called clonotypes with MiXCR, one entry per CDR3 protein. In the table there are hundreds of thousands of distinct CDR3 sequences, over 8.5% of which are singletons. General study results and limits: For ankylosing spondylitis blood, a TCR beta motif of about eight highly homologous variants appeared characteristic. Peripheral blood held disease-linked clones only at relatively low frequency, and these were CD8+.

This CDR3 comprises 14 residues. J lost 7 bases, V lost 7 bases, and 11 bases had no gene match. Per germline, CDR1 GTSNPN and CDR2 SVGIG (reference sequence). The source of this sequence is a male donor with ankylosing spondylitis or in good health (not recorded which). This chain uses TRBV30 with TRBJ2-7, with 12 bases that match TRBD2. The specimen was blood, either unsorted or a sorted T cell fraction (not recorded which). The CDR3 reads CASDLAGGPKEQYF. In DNA form, the CDR3 reads TGTGCCTCCGATCTAGCGGGAGGGCCCAAAGAGCAGTACTTC.